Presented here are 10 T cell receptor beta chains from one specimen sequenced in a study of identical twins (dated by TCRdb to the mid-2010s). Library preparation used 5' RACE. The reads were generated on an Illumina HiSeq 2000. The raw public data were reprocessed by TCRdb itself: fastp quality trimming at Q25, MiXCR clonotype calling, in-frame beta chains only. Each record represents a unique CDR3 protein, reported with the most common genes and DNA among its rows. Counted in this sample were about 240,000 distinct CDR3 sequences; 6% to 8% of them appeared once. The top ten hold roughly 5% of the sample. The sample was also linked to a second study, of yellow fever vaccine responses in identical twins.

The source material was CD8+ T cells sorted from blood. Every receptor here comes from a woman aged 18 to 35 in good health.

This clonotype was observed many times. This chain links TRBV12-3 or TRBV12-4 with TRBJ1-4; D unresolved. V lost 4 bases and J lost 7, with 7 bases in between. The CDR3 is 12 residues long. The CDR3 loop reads CASSYESEKLFF. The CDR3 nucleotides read TGTGCCAGCAGTTATGAGAGTGAAAAACTGTTTTTT.

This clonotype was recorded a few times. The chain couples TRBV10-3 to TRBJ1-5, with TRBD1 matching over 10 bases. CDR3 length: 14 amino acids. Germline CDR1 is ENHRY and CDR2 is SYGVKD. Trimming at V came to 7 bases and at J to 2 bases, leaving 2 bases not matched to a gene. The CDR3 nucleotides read TGTGCCATCAAAGGACAGGGGGGCAATCAGCCCCAGCATTTT. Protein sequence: CAIKGQGGNQPQHF.

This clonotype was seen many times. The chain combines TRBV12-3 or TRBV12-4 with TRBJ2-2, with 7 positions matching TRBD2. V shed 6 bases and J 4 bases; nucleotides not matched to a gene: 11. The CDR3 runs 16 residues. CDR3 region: CASRFEAGEGTGELFF. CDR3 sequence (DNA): TGTGCCAGCAGGTTTGAGGCGGGAGAAGGCACCGGGGAGCTGTTTTTT.

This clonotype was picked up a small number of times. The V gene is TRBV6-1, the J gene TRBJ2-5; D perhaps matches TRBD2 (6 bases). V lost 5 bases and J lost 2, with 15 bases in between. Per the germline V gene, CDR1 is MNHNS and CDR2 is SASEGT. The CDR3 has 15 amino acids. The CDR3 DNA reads TGTGCCAGCAGTACAACCGGGACTTATCAAGAGACCCAGTACTTC. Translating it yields CASSTTGTYQETQYF.

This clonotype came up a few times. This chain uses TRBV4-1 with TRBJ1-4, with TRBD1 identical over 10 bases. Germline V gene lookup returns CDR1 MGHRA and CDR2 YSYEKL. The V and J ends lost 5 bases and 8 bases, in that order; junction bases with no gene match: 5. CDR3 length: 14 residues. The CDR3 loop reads CASSYGQGEEKLFF. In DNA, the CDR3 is TGCGCCAGCAGCTACGGACAGGGGGAGGAAAAACTGTTTTTT.

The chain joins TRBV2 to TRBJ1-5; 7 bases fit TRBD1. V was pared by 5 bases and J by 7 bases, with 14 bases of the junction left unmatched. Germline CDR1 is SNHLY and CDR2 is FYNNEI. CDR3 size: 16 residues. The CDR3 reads CASSTYDRESRQPQHF. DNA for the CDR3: TGTGCCAGCAGTACCTACGACAGGGAGTCGCGGCAGCCCCAGCATTTT.

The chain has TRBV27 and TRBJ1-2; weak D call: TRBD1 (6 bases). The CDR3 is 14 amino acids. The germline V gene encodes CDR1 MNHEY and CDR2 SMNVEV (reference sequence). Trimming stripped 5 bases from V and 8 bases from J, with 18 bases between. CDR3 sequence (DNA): TGTGCCAGCAGTCCTCTACAGGGACGTGGAGGCTACACCTTC. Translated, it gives CASSPLQGRGGYTF.

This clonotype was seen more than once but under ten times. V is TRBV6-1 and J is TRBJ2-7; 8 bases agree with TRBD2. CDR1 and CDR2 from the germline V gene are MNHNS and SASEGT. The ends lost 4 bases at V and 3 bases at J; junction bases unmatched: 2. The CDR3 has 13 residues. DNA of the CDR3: TGTGCCAGCAGTGCGACTAGCGACTACGAGCAGTACTTC. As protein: CASSATSDYEQYF.

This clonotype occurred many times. DNA of the CDR3: TGCAGCGTTGAGGGTGACACTGAAGCTTTCTTT. The encoded protein is CSVEGDTEAFF. The rearrangement uses TRBV29-1 and TRBJ1-1, with no clear D. This CDR3 has 11 residues. Between the trimmed V and J ends, which lost 3 bases and 3 bases, there was a span of 5 bases. CDR1 and CDR2 from the germline V gene are SQVTM and ANQGSEA.

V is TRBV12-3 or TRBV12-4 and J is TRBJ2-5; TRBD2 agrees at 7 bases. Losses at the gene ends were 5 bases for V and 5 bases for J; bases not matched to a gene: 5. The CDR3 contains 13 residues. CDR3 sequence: CASSGSGVETQYF. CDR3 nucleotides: TGTGCCAGCAGTGGGAGCGGGGTGGAGACCCAGTACTTC.